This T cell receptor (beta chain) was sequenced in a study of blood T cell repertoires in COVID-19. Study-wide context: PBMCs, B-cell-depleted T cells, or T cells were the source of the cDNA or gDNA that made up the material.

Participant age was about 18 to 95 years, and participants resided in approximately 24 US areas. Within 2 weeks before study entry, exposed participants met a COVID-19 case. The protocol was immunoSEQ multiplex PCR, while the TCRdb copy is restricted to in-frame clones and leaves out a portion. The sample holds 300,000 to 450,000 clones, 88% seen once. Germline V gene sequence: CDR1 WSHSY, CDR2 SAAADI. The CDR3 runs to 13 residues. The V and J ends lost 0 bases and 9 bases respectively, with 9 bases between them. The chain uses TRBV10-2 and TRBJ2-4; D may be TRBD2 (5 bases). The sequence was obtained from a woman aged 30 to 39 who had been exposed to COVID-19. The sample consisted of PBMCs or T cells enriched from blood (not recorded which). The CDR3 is CASSESGRGIQYF. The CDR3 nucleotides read TGCGCCAGCAGTGAGTCAGGTCGGGGCATTCAGTACTTC.